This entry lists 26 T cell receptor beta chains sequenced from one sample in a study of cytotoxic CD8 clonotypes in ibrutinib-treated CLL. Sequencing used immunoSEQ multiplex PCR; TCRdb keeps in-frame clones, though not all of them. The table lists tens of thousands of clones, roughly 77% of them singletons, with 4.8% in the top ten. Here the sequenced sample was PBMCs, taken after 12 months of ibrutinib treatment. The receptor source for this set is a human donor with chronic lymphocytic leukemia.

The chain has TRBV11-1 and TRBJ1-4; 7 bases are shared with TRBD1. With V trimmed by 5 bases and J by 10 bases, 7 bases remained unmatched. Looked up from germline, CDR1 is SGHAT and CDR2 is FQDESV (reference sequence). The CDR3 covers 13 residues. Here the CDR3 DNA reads TGTGCCAGCAGCCCATACAGGGGAGGAAAACTGTTTTTT. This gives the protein CASSPYRGGKLFF.

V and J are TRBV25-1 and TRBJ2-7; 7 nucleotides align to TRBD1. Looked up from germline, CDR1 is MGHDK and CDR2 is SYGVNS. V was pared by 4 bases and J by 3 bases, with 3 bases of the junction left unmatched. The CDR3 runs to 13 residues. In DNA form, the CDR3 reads TGTGCCAGCAGTGGGACAGGTCACTACGAGCAGTACTTC. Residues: CASSGTGHYEQYF.

The CDR3 coding sequence is TGTGCCAGTAGTATTGGGGAAGACAGCTGGAACACTGAAGCTTTCTTT. Residues: CASSIGEDSWNTEAFF. This chain connects TRBV19 to TRBJ1-1, with a weak D call TRBD1 (5 bases). CDR1 and CDR2 (germline): LNHDA, SQIVND (reference sequence). The CDR3 is 16 residues long. Trimming stripped 3 bases from V and 1 base from J, with 15 bases between.

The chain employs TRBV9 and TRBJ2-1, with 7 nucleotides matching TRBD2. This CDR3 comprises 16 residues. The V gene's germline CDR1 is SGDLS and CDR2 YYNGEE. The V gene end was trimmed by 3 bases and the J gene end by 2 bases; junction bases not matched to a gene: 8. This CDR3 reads CASSGGSGYPYNEQFF. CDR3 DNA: TGTGCCAGCAGCGGGGGTAGCGGGTACCCCTACAATGAGCAGTTCTTC.

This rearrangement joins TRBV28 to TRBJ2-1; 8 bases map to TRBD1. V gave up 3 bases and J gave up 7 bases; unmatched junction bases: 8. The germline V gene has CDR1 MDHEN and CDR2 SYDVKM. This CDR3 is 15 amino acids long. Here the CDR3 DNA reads TGTGCCAGCAGTTTGGTAAGGACAGGGCTAAATGAGCAGTTCTTC. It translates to CASSLVRTGLNEQFF.

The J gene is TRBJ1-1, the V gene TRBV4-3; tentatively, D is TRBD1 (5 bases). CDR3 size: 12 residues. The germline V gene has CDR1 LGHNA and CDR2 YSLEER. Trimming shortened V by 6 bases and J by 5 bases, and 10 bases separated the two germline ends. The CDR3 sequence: CASRLEGTEAFF. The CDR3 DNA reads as TGCGCCAGCAGGTTGGAGGGGACTGAAGCTTTCTTT.

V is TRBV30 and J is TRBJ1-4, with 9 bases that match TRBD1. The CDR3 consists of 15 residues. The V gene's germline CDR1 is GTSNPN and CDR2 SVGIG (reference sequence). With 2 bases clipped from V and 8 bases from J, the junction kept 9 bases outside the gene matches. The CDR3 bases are TGTGCCTGGAGTCCCCGGGGGACAGGGCACGAAAAACTGTTTTTT. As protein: CAWSPRGTGHEKLFF.

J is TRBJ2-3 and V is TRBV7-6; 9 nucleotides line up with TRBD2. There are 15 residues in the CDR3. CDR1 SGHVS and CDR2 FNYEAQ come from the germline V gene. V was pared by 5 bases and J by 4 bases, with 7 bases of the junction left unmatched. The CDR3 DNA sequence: TGTGCCAGCAGCCCGATGGCGGGGGGGGCAGATACGCAGTATTTT. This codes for CASSPMAGGADTQYF.

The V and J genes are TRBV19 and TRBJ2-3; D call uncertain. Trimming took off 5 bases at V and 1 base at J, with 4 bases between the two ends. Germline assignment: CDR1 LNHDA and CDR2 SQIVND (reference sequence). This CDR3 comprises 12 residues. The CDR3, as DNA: TGTGCCAGTAGTGGCCGCACAGATACGCAGTATTTT. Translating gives CASSGRTDTQYF. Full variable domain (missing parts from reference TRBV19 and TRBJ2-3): DGGITQSPKYLFRKEGQNVTLSCEQNLNHDAMYWYRQDPGQGLRLIYYSQIVNDFQKGDIAEGYSVSREKKESFPLTVTSAQKNPTAFYLCASSGRTDTQYFGPGTRLTVL.

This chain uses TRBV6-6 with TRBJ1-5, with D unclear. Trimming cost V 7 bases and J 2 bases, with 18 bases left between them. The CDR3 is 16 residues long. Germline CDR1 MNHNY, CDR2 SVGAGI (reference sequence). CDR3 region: CASMAPPSLGNQPQHF. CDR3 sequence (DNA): TGTGCCAGCATGGCCCCTCCTAGTCTGGGCAATCAGCCCCAGCATTTT.

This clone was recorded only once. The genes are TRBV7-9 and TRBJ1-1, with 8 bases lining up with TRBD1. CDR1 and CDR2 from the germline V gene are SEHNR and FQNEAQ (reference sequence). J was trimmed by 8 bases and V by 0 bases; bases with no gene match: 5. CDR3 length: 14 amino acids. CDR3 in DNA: TGTGCCAGCAGCTTAGCGCGGGACAGGAACGAAGCTTTCTTT. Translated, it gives CASSLARDRNEAFF.

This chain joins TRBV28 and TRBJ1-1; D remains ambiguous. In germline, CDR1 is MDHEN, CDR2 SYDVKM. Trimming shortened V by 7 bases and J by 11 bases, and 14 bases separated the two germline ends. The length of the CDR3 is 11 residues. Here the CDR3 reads CASTLGREAFF. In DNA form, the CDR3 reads TGTGCCAGCACCTTGGGGAGGGAGGCTTTCTTT.

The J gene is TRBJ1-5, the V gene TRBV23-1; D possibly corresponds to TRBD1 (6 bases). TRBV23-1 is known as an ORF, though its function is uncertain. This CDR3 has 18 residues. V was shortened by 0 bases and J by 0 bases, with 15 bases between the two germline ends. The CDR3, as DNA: TGCGCCAGCAGTCAATCACCGGGACATCCCCATAGCAATCAGCCCCAGCATTTT. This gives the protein CASSQSPGHPHSNQPQHF.

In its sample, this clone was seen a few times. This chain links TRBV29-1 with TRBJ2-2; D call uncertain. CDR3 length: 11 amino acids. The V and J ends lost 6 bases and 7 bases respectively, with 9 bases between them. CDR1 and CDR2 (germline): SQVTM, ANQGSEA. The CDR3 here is CSVRSSGELFF. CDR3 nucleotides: TGCAGCGTCCGCTCGAGCGGGGAGCTGTTTTTT.

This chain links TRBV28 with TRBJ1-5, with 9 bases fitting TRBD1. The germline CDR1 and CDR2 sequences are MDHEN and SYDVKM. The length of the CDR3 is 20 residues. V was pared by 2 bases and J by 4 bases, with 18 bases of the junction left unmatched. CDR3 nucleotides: TGTGCCAGCAGTTTACGTCTGTCTGTTGGGACAGGGCTGTGGAATCAGCCCCAGCATTTT. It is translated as CASSLRLSVGTGLWNQPQHF.

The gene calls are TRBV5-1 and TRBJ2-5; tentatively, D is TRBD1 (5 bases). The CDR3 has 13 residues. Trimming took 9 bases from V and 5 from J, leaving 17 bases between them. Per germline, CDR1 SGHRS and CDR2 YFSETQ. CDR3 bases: TGCGCCACCTCAACAGGTCATGGGGAGACCCAGTACTTC. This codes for CATSTGHGETQYF.

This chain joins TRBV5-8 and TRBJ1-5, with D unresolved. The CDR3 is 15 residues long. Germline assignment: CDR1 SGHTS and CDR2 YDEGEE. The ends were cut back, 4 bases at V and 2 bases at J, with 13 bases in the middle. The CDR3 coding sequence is TGTGCCAGCAGCCCCCGGACGGCGGGCAATCAGCCCCAGCATTTT. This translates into CASSPRTAGNQPQHF.

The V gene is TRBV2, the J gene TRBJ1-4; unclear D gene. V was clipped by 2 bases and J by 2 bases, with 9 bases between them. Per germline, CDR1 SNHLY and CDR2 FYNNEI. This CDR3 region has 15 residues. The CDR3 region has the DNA TGTGCCAGCAGTGAACGGGGTGGCACTAATGAAAAACTGTTTTTT. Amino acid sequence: CASSERGGTNEKLFF.

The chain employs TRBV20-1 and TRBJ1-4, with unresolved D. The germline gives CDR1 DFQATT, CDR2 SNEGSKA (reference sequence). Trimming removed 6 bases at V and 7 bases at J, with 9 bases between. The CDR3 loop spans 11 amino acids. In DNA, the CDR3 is TGCAGTGCCCGAGGGATTGAAAAACTGTTTTTT. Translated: CSARGIEKLFF.

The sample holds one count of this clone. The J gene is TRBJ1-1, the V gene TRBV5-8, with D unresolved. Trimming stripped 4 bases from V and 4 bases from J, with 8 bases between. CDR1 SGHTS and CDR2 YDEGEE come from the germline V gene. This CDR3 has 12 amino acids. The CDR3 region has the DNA TGTGCCAGCAGCCGTGGGTTCACTGAAGCTTTCTTT. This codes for CASSRGFTEAFF. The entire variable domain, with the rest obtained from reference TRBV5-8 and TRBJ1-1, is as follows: EAGVTQSPTHLIKTRGQQATLRCSPISGHTSVYWYQQALGLGLQFLLWYDEGEERNRGNFPPRFSGRQFPNYSSELNVNALELEDSALYLCASSRGFTEAFFGQGTRLTVV.

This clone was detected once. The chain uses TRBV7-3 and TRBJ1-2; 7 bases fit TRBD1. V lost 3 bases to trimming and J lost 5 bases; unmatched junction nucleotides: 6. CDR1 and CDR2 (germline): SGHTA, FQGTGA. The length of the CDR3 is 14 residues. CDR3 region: CASSLGRGTYGYTF. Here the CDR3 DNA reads TGTGCCAGCAGCTTGGGCAGGGGGACTTATGGCTACACCTTC.

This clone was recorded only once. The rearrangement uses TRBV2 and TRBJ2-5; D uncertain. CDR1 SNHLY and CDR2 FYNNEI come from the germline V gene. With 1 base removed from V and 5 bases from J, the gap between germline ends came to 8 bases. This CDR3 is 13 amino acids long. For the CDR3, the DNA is TGTGCCAGCAGTGAAGACTGGTCGGAGACCCAGTACTTC. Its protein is CASSEDWSETQYF.

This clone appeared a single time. The DNA of the CDR3 is TGTGCCTGGACGCCGGGACAGGGGAACACTGAAGCTTTCTTT. It encodes CAWTPGQGNTEAFF. This sequence joins TRBV30 and TRBJ1-1, with TRBD1 identical over 9 bases. The length of the CDR3 is 14 residues. Germline V gene data show CDR1 as GTSNPN and CDR2 as SVGIG (reference sequence). The ends lost 4 bases at V and 1 base at J; junction bases unmatched: 4.

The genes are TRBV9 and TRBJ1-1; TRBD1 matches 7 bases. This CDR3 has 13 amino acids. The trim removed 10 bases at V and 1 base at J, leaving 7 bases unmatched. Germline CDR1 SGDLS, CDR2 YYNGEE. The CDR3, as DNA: TGTGCCTCCGGGACAGCTCCGAACACTGAAGCTTTCTTT. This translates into CASGTAPNTEAFF.

CDR3 coding DNA: TGTGCCAGCAGTGCCAGGGGGGGTGAGCAGTACTTC. It codes for CASSARGGEQYF. V and J are TRBV6-1 and TRBJ2-7, with D perhaps being TRBD1 or TRBD2 (7 bases each). V was shortened by 4 bases and J by 7 bases, with 11 bases between the two germline ends. The germline gives CDR1 MNHNS, CDR2 SASEGT. This CDR3 has 12 residues.

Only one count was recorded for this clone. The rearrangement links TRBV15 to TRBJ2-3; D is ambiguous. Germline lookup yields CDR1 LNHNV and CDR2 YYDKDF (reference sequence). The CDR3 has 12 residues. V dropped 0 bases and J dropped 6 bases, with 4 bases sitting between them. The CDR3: CATSRDLDTQYF. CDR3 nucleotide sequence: TGTGCCACCAGCAGAGATTTGGATACGCAGTATTTT.